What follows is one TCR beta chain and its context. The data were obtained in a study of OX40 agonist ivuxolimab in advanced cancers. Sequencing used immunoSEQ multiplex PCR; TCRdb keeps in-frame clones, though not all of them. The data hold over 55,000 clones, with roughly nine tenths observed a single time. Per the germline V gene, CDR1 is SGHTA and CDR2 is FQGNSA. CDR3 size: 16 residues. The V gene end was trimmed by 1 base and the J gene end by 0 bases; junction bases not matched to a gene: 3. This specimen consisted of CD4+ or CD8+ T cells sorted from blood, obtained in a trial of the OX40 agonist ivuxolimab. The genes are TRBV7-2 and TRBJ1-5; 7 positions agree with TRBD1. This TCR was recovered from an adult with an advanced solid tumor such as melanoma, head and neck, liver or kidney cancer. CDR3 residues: CASSLEGQASNQPQHF. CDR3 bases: TGTGCCAGCAGCTTAGAAGGACAGGCTAGCAATCAGCCCCAGCATTTT.